The 2 T cell receptor beta chains listed next were all sequenced from one sample in a study of T cell responses to AZD1222 COVID-19 vaccine. Here immunoSEQ multiplex PCR was the method, and the copy in TCRdb shows in-frame clones only, minus some. The sample consists of roughly 89,000 clones, around nine tenths of them appearing once. The starting material was peripheral blood, obtained on day 0 of MenACWY control vaccination. These receptors originate from an adult in good health.

J is TRBJ1-2 and V is TRBV21-1; TRBD1 is the table's D call and was not checked against the DNA. TRBV21-1 is a listed pseudogene. The CDR3 loop spans 15 amino acids. The DNA for the CDR3 is TGTGCCAGCCTACAGGCGAGAACCCACTCTTATGGCTACACCTTC. Protein sequence: CASLQARTHSYGYTF.

This clone was recorded a few times. The V gene is TRBV3-1 (or the pseudogene TRBV3-2), the J gene TRBJ2-7, with 7 nucleotides matching TRBD1. The trim removed 4 bases at V and 3 bases at J, leaving 6 bases unmatched. The CDR3 loop spans 14 amino acids. Per the germline V gene, CDR1 is LGHDT and CDR2 is YNNKEL (reference sequence). CDR3 sequence (DNA): TGTGCCAGCAGCCTTGAGGGGGCCTTCTACGAGCAGTACTTC. Its translation is CASSLEGAFYEQYF.